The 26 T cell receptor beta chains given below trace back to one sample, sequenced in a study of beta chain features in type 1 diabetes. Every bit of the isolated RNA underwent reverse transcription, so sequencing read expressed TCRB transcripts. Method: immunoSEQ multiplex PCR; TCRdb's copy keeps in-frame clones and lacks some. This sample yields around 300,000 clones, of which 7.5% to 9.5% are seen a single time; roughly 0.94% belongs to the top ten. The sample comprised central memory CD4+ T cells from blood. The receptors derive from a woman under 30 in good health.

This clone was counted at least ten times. CDR3: CASSPGAGGSGTQYF. The CDR3, as DNA: TGTGCCAGCAGCCCCGGAGCGGGAGGGTCGGGGACCCAGTACTTC. The rearrangement joins TRBV7-2 to TRBJ2-5, with 10 bases identical to TRBD2. The CDR3 length is 15 residues. The trim removed 5 bases at V and 7 bases at J, leaving 10 bases unmatched. Germline CDR1 is SGHTA and CDR2 is FQGNSA.

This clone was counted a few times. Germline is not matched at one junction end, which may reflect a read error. This CDR3 is CAWTRSFPINF. CDR3 DNA: TGTGCCTGGACGCGCTCGTTCCCAATAAACTTC. The chain recombines TRBV30 with TRBJ2-7; D is uncertain. Germline V gives CDR1 GTSNPN, CDR2 SVGIG (reference sequence). The CDR3 runs to 11 residues.

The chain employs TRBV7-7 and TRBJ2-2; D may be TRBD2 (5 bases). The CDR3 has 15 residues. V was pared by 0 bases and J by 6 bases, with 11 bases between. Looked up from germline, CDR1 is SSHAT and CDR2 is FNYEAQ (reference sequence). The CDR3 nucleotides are TGTGCCAGCAGCTTAGCCGGAGCCGGGGCCGGGGAGCTGTTTTTT. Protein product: CASSLAGAGAGELFF.

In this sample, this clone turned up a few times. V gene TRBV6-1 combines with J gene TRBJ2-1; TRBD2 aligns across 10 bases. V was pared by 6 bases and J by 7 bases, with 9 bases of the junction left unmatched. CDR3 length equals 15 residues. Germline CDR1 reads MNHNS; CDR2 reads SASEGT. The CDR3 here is CASRLAGAGGNEQFF. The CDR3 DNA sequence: TGTGCCAGCAGGCTAGCGGGAGCCGGGGGGAATGAGCAGTTCTTC.

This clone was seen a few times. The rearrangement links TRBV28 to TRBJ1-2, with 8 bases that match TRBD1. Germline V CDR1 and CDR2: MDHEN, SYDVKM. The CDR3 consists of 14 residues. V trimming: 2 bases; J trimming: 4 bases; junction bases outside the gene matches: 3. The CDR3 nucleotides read TGTGCCAGCAGTTTACCAGGACAGGGCTATGGCTACACCTTC. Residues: CASSLPGQGYGYTF.

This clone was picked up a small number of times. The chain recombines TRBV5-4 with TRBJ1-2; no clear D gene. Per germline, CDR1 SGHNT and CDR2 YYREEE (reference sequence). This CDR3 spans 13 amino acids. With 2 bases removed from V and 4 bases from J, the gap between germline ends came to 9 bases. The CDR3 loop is CASSFNSLYGYTF. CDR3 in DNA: TGTGCCAGCAGCTTTAACAGCCTCTATGGCTACACCTTC.

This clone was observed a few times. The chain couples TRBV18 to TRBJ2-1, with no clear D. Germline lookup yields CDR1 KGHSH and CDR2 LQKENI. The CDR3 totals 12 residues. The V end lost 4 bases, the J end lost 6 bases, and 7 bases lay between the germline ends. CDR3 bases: TGTGCCAGCTCACTGGGGTCCAATGAGCAGTTCTTC. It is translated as CASSLGSNEQFF.

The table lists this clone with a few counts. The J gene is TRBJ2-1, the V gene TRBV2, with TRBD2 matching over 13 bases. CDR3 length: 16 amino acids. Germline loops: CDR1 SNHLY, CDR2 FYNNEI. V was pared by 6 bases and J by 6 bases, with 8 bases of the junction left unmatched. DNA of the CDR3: TGTGCCAGCAGACCCGGGACTAGCGGGGCTATCAATGAGCAGTTCTTC. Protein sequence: CASRPGTSGAINEQFF.

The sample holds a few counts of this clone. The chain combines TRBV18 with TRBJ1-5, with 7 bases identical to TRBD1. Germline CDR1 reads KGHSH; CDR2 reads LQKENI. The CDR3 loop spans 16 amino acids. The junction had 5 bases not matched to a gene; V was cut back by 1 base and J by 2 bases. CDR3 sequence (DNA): TGTGCCAGCTCACCACAGGGGGCAGGGGGCAATCAGCCCCAGCATTTT. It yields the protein CASSPQGAGGNQPQHF.

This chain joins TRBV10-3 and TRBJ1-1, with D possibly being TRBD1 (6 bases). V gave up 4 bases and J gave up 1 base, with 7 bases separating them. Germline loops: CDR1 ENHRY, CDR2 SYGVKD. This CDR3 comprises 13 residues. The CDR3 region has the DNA TGTGCCATCAGTGGGACAGCGAACACTGAAGCTTTCTTT. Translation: CAISGTANTEAFF.

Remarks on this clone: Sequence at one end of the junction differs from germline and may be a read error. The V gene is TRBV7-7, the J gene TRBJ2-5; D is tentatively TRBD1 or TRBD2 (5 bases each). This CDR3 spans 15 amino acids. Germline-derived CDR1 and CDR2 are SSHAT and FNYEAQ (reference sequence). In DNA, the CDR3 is TGTGCTAGCAGCTTAGCTGGGGGTCGAAGGGAGACCCAGTACTTC. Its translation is CASSLAGGRRETQYF.

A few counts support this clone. Here the CDR3 DNA reads TGTGCCAGCGGGACAGGGGTCGACACTGAAGCTTTCTTT. This codes for CASGTGVDTEAFF. This rearrangement joins TRBV2 to TRBJ1-1; 10 bases are a match to TRBD1. With V trimmed by 8 bases and J by 3 bases, 3 bases remained unmatched. Germline values: CDR1 SNHLY, CDR2 FYNNEI. The CDR3 consists of 13 residues.

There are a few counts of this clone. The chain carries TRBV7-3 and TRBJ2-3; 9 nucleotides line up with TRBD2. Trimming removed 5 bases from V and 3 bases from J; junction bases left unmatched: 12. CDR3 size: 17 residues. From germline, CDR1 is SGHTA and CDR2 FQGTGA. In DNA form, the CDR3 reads TGTGCCAGCAGCCCCTCCCCAGCGGGAGGAGGTACAGATACGCAGTATTTT. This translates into CASSPSPAGGGTDTQYF.

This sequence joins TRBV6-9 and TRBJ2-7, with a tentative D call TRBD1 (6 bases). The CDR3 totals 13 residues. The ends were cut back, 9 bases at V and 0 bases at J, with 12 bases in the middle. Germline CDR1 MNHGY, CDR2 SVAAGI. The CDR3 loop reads CASERGYSYEQYV. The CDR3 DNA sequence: TGTGCCAGTGAGAGGGGGTACTCCTACGAGCAGTACGTC.

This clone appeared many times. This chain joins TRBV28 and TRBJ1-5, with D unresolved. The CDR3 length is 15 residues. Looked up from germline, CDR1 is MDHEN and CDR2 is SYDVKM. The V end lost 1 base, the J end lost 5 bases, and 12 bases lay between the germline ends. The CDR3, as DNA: TGTGCCAGCAGTTTATCTGTGGGTTTTGATCAGCCCCAGCATTTT. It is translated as CASSLSVGFDQPQHF.

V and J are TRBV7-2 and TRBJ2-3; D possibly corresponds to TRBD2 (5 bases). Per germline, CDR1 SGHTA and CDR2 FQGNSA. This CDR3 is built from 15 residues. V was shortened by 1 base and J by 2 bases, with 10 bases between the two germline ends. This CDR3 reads CASSLVEGATDTQYF. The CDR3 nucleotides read TGTGCCAGCAGCTTAGTCGAGGGAGCCACAGATACGCAGTATTTT.

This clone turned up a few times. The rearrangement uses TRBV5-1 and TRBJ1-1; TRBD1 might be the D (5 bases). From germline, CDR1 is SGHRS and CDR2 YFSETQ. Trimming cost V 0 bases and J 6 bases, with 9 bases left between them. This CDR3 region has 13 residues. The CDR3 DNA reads TGCGCCAGCAGCTTGGAGTGGGGGGCTGAAGCTTTCTTT. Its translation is CASSLEWGAEAFF. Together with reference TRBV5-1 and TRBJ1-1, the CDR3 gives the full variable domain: KAGVTQTPRYLIKTRGQQVTLSCSPISGHRSVSWYQQTPGQGLQFLFEYFSETQRNKGNFPGRFSGRQFSNSRSEMNVSTLELGDSALYLCASSLEWGAEAFFGQGTRLTVV.

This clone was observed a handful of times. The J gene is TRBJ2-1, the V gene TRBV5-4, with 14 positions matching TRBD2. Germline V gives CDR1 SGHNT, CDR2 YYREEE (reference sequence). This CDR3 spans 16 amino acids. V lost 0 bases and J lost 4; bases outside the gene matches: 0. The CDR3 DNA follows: TGTGCCAGCAGCTTGGGACTAGCGGGAGGGTACAATGAGCAGTTCTTC. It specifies CASSLGLAGGYNEQFF.

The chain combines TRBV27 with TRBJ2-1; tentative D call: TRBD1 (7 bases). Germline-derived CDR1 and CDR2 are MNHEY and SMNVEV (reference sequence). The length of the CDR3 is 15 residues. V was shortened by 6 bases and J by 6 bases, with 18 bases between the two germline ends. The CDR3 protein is CASRKENRGGNEQFF. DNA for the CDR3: TGTGCCAGCAGGAAAGAGAACAGGGGAGGCAATGAGCAGTTCTTC.

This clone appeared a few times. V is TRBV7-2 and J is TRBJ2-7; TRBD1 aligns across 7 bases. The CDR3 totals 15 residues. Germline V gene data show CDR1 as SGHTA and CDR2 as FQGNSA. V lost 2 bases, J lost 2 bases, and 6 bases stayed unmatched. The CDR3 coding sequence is TGTGCCAGCAGCTTAAGGGGGCGGCAGGCCTACGAGCAGTACTTC. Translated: CASSLRGRQAYEQYF.

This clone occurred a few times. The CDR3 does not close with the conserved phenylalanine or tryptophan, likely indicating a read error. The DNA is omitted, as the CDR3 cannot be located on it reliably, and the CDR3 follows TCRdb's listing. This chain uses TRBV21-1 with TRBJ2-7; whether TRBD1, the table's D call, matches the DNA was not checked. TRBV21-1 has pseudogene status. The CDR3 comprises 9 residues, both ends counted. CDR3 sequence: CASRTGTGI.

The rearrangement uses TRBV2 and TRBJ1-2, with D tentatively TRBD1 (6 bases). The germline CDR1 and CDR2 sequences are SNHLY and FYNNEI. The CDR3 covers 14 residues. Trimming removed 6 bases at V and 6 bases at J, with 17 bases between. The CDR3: CASSPRSGAHGYTF. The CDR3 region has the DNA TGTGCCAGCAGCCCCAGATCGGGGGCGCATGGCTACACCTTC.

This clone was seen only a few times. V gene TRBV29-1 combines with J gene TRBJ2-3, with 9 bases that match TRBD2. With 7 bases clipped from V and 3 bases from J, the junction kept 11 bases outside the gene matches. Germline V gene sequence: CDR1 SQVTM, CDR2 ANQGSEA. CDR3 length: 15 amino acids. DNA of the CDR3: TGCAGCGCTGCGTCGAGGCGGGAGGGGACAGATACGCAGTATTTT. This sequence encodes CSAASRREGTDTQYF.

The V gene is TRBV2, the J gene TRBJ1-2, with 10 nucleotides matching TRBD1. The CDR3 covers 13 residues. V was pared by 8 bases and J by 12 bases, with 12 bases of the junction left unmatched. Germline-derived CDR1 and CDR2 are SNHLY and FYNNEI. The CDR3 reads CASGSDRGAENTF. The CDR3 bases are TGTGCCAGCGGTTCGGACAGGGGGGCTGAGAACACCTTC.

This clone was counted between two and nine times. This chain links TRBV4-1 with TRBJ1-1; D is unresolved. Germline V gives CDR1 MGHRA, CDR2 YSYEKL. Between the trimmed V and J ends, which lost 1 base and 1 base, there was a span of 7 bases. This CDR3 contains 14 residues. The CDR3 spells CASSQGHKNTEAFF. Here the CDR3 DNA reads TGCGCCAGCAGCCAAGGTCACAAGAACACTGAAGCTTTCTTT.

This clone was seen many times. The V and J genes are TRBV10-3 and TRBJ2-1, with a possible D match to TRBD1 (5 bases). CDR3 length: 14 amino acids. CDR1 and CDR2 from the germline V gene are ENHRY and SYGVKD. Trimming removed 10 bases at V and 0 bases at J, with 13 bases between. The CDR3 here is CATSRGSSYNEQFF. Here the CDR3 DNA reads TGTGCCACCTCAAGGGGAAGCTCCTACAATGAGCAGTTCTTC.